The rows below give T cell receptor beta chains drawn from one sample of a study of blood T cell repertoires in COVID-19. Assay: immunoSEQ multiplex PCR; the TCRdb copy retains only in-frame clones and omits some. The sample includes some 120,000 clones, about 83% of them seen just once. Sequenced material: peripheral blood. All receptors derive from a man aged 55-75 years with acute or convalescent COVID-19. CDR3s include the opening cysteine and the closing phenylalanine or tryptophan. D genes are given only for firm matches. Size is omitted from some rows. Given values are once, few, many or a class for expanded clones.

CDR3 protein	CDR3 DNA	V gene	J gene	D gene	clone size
CASSLGTGYEQYF	TGCGCCAGCAGCTTGGGGACAGGCTACGAGCAGTACTTC	TRBV5-1	TRBJ2-7	TRBD1	-
CATSLTGGDSPLHF	TGTGCCACCAGCCTGACAGGGGGCGATTCACCCCTCCACTTT	TRBV15	TRBJ1-6	TRBD1	-
CASTLPGEMGEQYF	TGCGCCAGCACCCTCCCAGGGGAAATGGGCGAGCAGTACTTC	TRBV10-2	TRBJ2-7	-	few
CASSDLVNSGNTIYF	TGTGCCAGCAGTGATCTAGTGAACTCTGGAAACACCATATATTTT	TRBV25-1	TRBJ1-3	-	once
CASSSIAGGPVEQFF	TGTGCCAGCAGCTCAATAGCGGGAGGGCCAGTTGAGCAGTTCTTC	TRBV7-9	TRBJ2-1	TRBD2	few
CASSQDWIRGRGEQYF	TGTGCCAGCAGCCAAGATTGGATTCGGGGGAGGGGCGAGCAGTACTTC	TRBV3-1/TRBV3-2	TRBJ2-7	TRBD2	-
CASSLGLAGGPGANVLTF	TGTGCCAGCAGCTTAGGACTAGCGGGAGGGCCTGGGGCCAACGTCCTGACTTTC	TRBV7-9	TRBJ2-6	TRBD2	-
CASSPREGGNQPQHF	TGTGCCAGCAGCCCAAGAGAGGGTGGCAATCAGCCCCAGCATTTT	TRBV7-9	TRBJ1-5	-	-
CSVVRGEIHGYTF	TGCAGCGTTGTCAGGGGCGAGATTCATGGCTACACCTTC	TRBV29-1	TRBJ1-2	-	few
CASRTSGARGEQFF	TGTGCCAGCAGGACTAGCGGTGCGCGAGGGGAGCAGTTCTTC	TRBV2	TRBJ2-1	TRBD2	-
CASSPGLALEQYF	TGTGCCAGCAGTCCGGGACTAGCGCTCGAGCAGTACTTC	TRBV6-2/TRBV6-3	TRBJ2-7	TRBD2	few
CASSYSPGVGGKLFF	TGTGCCAGCAGTTACTCACCAGGGGTCGGCGGAAAACTGTTTTTT	TRBV6-2/TRBV6-3	TRBJ1-4	-	-
CAISETMNTEAFF	TGTGCCATCAGTGAAACTATGAACACTGAAGCTTTCTTT	TRBV10-3	TRBJ1-1	-	-
CASSVDGLGNQPQHF	TGTGCCAGCAGCGTAGACGGTCTCGGCAATCAGCCCCAGCATTTT	TRBV9	TRBJ1-5	-	-
CASSPAGQTRTDTQYF	TGTGCCAGCAGTCCTGCGGGACAGACAAGAACAGATACGCAGTATTTT	TRBV7-2	TRBJ2-3	-	-
CASSYFTSYEQYF	TGTGCCAGCAGTTACTTCACTTCCTACGAGCAGTACTTC	TRBV6-2/TRBV6-3	TRBJ2-7	-	-
CASSLQNTEAFF	TGTGCCAGCAGCTTACAGAACACTGAAGCTTTCTTT	TRBV7-9	TRBJ1-1	-	-
CASAGGFQETQYF	TGTGCCAGCGCAGGGGGATTCCAAGAGACCCAGTACTTC	TRBV9	TRBJ2-5	TRBD1	-
CASSFHRVYEQYF	TGTGCCAGCAGCTTCCACAGGGTCTACGAGCAGTACTTC	TRBV21-1	TRBJ2-7	-	-
CSVSTGDAYNEQFF	TGCAGCGTCTCCACAGGGGACGCTTACAATGAGCAGTTCTTC	TRBV29-1	TRBJ2-1	TRBD1	once
CSVEAGTGGATEAFF	TGCAGCGTTGAAGCCGGGACAGGGGGCGCGACTGAAGCTTTCTTT	TRBV29-1	TRBJ1-1	TRBD1	-
CSVGTGPYQETQYF	TGCAGCGTGGGGACAGGGCCGTACCAAGAGACCCAGTACTTC	TRBV29-1	TRBJ2-5	TRBD1	-
CASIRRGGTGVLSGTEAFF	TGTGCCAGCATTAGACGGGGAGGAACAGGGGTTCTATCGGGGACTGAAGCTTTCTTT	TRBV2	TRBJ1-1	TRBD1	-
CASGGSGNEQYF	TGTGCCAGCGGAGGGTCGGGGAACGAGCAGTACTTC	TRBV6-6	TRBJ2-7	-	-
CASNRDSIGELFF	TGTGCCAGCAACCGCGACAGTATCGGGGAGCTGTTTTTT	TRBV5-5	TRBJ2-2	-	-
CAWSVPGNQETQYF	TGTGCCTGGAGTGTGCCGGGAAACCAAGAGACCCAGTACTTC	TRBV30	TRBJ2-5	-	-
CASSQGGGLAGRETQYF	TGCGCCAGCAGCCAAGGTGGCGGACTAGCGGGTAGGGAGACCCAGTACTTC	TRBV4-1	TRBJ2-5	TRBD2	-
CASSLSAANTEAFF	TGCGCCAGCAGCTTGTCCGCGGCGAACACTGAAGCTTTCTTT	TRBV5-1	TRBJ1-1	-	-
CASSSRGGVSGETQYF	TGTGCCAGCAGCTCCAGGGGTGGAGTTTCCGGGGAGACCCAGTACTTC	TRBV3-1/TRBV3-2	TRBJ2-5	-	-
CASSFMAGDYEQYF	TGTGCCAGCAGCTTTATGGCGGGGGACTACGAGCAGTACTTC	TRBV11-2	TRBJ2-7	TRBD2	-
CAGARRGDTQYF	TGTGCCGGGGCGAGGCGGGGAGATACGCAGTATTTT	TRBV6-5	TRBJ2-3	-	-